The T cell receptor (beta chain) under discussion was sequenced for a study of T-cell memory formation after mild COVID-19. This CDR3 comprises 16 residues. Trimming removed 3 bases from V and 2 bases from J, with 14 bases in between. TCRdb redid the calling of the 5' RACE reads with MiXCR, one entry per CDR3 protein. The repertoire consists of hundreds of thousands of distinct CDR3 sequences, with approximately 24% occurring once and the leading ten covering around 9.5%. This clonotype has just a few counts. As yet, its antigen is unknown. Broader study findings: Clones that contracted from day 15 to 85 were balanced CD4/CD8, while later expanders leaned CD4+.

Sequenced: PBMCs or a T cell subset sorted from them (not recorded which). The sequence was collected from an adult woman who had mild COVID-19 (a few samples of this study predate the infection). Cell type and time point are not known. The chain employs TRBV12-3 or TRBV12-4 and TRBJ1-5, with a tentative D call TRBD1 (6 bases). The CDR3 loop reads CASSFTGIGGNQPQHF. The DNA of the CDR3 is TGTGCCAGCAGTTTTACAGGGATAGGGGGCAATCAGCCCCAGCATTTT.